Shown below are 7 T cell receptor beta chains from a single sample sequenced in a study of T cell changes during pregnancy in multiple sclerosis (dated by TCRdb to the late 2010s). The method behind the library was the immunoSEQ multiplex PCR assay. The table was pulled from immuneACCESS by TCRdb, which kept in-frame rearrangements only. Such tables lose some clones; where checked, under half of the loss comes from unresolved V genes, and the rest has no known cause. Present in this sample are roughly 84,000 clones, about 94% of which were seen just once. Around 1.4% of the sample goes to the ten largest clones. The sample here was peripheral blood, taken in the third trimester of pregnancy. The receptors were gathered from a female donor in good health, enrolled as a control in a pregnancy study.

This chain connects TRBV5-1 to TRBJ2-7; TRBD2 agrees at 11 bases. The length of the CDR3 is 15 residues. Germline V gene sequence: CDR1 SGHRS, CDR2 YFSETQ. J was trimmed by 0 bases and V by 4 bases; bases with no gene match: 3. CDR3 sequence reads: CASSEGLADSYEQYF. CDR3 sequence (DNA): TGCGCCAGCAGCGAGGGACTAGCGGACTCCTACGAGCAGTACTTC.

The V gene is TRBV18, the J gene TRBJ2-1; TRBD2 matches 14 bases. The germline V gene encodes CDR1 KGHSH and CDR2 LQKENI. The CDR3 covers 16 residues. V lost 4 bases and J lost 5; bases outside the gene matches: 4. The CDR3 DNA follows: TGTGCCAGCTCACGACTAGCGGGAGGGGACGACAATGAGCAGTTCTTC. As protein: CASSRLAGGDDNEQFF.

V usage is TRBV15 and J usage is TRBJ2-3; D may be TRBD2 (5 bases). The CDR3 sequence is 14 residues long. The V and J ends lost 4 bases and 1 base respectively, with 9 bases between them. Looked up from germline, CDR1 is LNHNV and CDR2 is YYDKDF (reference sequence). The CDR3 protein is CATSTEGRTDTQYF. CDR3 sequence (DNA): TGTGCCACCAGCACCGAGGGCCGCACAGATACGCAGTATTTT.

CDR3 in amino acids: CASRIPRDTSEAFF. The CDR3 DNA follows: TGTGCCAGCAGGATTCCTCGGGACACTTCAGAAGCTTTCTTT. This chain uses TRBV28 with TRBJ1-1; D possibly corresponds to TRBD1 (6 bases). The CDR3 sequence is 14 residues long. From germline, CDR1 is MDHEN and CDR2 SYDVKM. Trimming cost V 6 bases and J 8 bases, with 19 bases left between them.

This clone was detected only a few times. The chain has TRBV19 and TRBJ2-2; possibly TRBD2 for D (5 bases). Germline V gene lookup returns CDR1 LNHDA and CDR2 SQIVND (reference sequence). V lost 7 bases to trimming and J lost 5 bases, with 14 bases between them. The CDR3 covers 14 residues. The CDR3 protein is CASTRVGGTGELFF. CDR3 sequence (DNA): TGTGCCAGTACCCGAGTCGGCGGGACCGGGGAGCTGTTTTTT. Together with reference TRBV19 and TRBJ2-2, the CDR3 gives the full variable domain: DGGITQSPKYLFRKEGQNVTLSCEQNLNHDAMYWYRQDPGQGLRLIYYSQIVNDFQKGDIAEGYSVSREKKESFPLTVTSAQKNPTAFYLCASTRVGGTGELFFGEGSRLTVL.

The V gene is TRBV2, the J gene TRBJ2-7; 12 bases are shared with TRBD2. In germline, CDR1 is SNHLY, CDR2 FYNNEI. V trimming: 5 bases; J trimming: 0 bases; junction bases outside the gene matches: 2. The CDR3 totals 15 residues. The DNA of the CDR3 is TGTGCCAGCAGTTGGACTAGCGGGACCTCCTACGAGCAGTACTTC. Its protein is CASSWTSGTSYEQYF.

V gene TRBV7-2 combines with J gene TRBJ2-7, with 8 bases fitting TRBD2. Trimming cost V 6 bases and J 2 bases; bases outside gene matches: 9. This CDR3 has 15 amino acids. Germline lookup yields CDR1 SGHTA and CDR2 FQGNSA. The CDR3 here is CASSNSGGVAYEQYF. CDR3 bases: TGTGCCAGCAGTAACTCCGGGGGGGTTGCCTACGAGCAGTACTTC.